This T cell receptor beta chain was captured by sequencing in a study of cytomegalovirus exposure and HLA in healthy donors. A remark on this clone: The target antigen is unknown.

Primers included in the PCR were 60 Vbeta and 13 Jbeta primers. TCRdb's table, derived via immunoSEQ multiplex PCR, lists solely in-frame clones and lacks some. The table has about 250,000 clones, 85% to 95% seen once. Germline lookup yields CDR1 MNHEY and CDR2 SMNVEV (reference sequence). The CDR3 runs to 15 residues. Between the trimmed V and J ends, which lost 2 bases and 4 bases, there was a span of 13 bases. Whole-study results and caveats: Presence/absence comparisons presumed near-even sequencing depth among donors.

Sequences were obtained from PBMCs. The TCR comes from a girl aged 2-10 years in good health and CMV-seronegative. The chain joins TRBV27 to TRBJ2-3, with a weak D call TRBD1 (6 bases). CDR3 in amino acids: CASSLGTGPPDTQYF. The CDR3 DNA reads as TGTGCCAGCAGTTTAGGAACAGGGCCCCCAGATACGCAGTATTTT.